The clone carrying this T cell receptor beta chain appeared once. The entry originates in a study of shared clonotypes between healthy human individuals. Donors comprised only Caucasian adults living in Nashville, Tennessee. Genomic DNA belonging to each subset was distributed in equal measure over several immunoSEQ plates. In the study's own analysis: Filtering differed because ImmunoSEQ produced junction-only sequences that carried no quality scores. The method was immunoSEQ multiplex PCR; TCRdb's version includes in-frame clones alone and lacks a portion of them. V and J calls and clone size are those listed in that table; D and trimming were worked out from the DNA. The table has roughly 2.4 million clones, approximately 94% seen once. This receptor was identified in a man aged 18-30 years in good health. The sample comprised naive CD4+ T cells sorted from blood. The sample's subset: CD45RA+ positively selected.

The CDR3 DNA reads as TGTGCCATCAGTGCTGGGGATGGCTACACCTTC. Translated: CAISAGDGYTF. This chain uses TRBV10-3 with TRBJ1-2; D gene ambiguous. The CDR3 length is 11 residues. CDR1 ENHRY and CDR2 SYGVKD come from the germline V gene. V lost 4 bases to trimming and J lost 6 bases, with 6 bases between them.